Included here is one T cell receptor beta chain sequence, with context. The record originates from a study of cytomegalovirus exposure and HLA in healthy donors. Germline-derived CDR1 and CDR2 are SGHTA and FQGTGA. The CDR3 totals 15 residues. The junction had 2 bases not matched to a gene; V was cut back by 5 bases and J by 4 bases. The method was immunoSEQ multiplex PCR; TCRdb's version includes in-frame clones alone and lacks a portion of them. Of approximately 260,000 clones detected, around 85% appear once; the ten largest clones hold around 1.2%. The origin of this receptor is a woman between 25 and 40 years old in good health and CMV-seropositive. The sample comprised PBMCs. The rearrangement uses TRBV7-3 and TRBJ2-3; 14 nucleotides align to TRBD2. This CDR3 reads CASSPTSGRADTQYF. The CDR3 bases are TGTGCCAGCAGCCCGACTAGCGGGAGGGCAGATACGCAGTATTTT.